This T cell receptor beta chain was profiled in a study of blood T cell repertoires in COVID-19. About the study: The United States, Italy and Spain supplied acute and convalescent COVID-19 samples. The cDNA or gDNA used as material had been derived from T cells, B-cell-depleted T cells, or PBMCs.

This CDR3 has 14 residues. Trimming took 1 base from V and 6 from J, leaving 9 bases between them. Germline CDR1 LGHDT, CDR2 YNNKEL (reference sequence). Source study methods: Amplified reference gene primers provided the basis for estimating nucleated cell counts. Repertoires were generated with immunoSEQ multiplex PCR, while TCRdb's copy carries only in-frame clones and drops some. From that table come the V and J calls and clone size; the DNA was used to work out D and trimming. The sample includes more than 70,000 clones, 65% to 90% of them seen just once. V gene TRBV3-1 (or the pseudogene TRBV3-2) combines with J gene TRBJ1-4, with D unresolved. The material sequenced was peripheral blood. The receptor's source is a man aged 55 to 70 with acute or convalescent COVID-19. CDR3 protein: CASSQAVKYEKLFF. DNA of the CDR3: TGTGCCAGCAGCCAAGCGGTGAAGTATGAAAAACTGTTTTTT.